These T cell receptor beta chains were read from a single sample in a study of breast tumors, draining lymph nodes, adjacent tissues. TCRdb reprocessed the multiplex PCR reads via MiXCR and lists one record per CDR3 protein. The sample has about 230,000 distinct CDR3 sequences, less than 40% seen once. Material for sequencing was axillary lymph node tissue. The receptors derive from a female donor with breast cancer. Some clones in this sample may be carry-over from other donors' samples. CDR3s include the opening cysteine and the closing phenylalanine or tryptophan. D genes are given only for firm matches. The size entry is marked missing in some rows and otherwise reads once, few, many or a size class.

CSARKFSYNEQFF TGCAGTGCTAGGAAGTTCTCCTACAATGAGCAGTTCTTC many . TRBJ2-1 TRBV20-1
CASSLTGTLDTQYF TGCGCCAGCAGCCTGACAGGTACTTTAGATACGCAGTATTTT . . TRBJ2-3 TRBV5-5
CASSLGRANTGELFF TGTGCCAGCAGCTTAGGTCGCGCGAACACCGGGGAGCTGTTTTTT . . TRBJ2-2 TRBV7-2
CASSGEGPRQETQYF TGTGCCAGCAGTGGTGAGGGCCCGAGACAAGAGACCCAGTACTTC . . TRBJ2-5 TRBV2
CASSAGQVYGYTF TGTGCCAGCAGTGCCGGACAGGTCTATGGCTACACCTTC many TRBD1 TRBJ1-2 TRBV6-5
CASRFSSGSRTDTQYF TGTGCCAGCAGGTTTTCTAGCGGGAGTCGCACAGATACGCAGTATTTT many TRBD2 TRBJ2-3 TRBV7-8
CASSLASGPNDQYF TGTGCCAGCAGCTTAGCCTCCGGACCGAACGATCAGTACTTC . . TRBJ2-4 TRBV7-2
CATPGRASYNEQFF TGTGCCACACCAGGGCGCGCCTCCTACAATGAGCAGTTCTTC many . TRBJ2-1 TRBV6-1
CASSLDRGAYEQYF TGTGCCAGCAGTCTAGACAGGGGGGCCTACGAGCAGTACTTC many TRBD1 TRBJ2-7 TRBV7-2
CASSLATGDTQYF TGTGCCAGCAGCTTAGCGACAGGGGATACGCAGTATTTT . TRBD1 TRBJ2-3 TRBV7-8
CASSFSGATDTQYF TGTGCCAGCAGCTTTAGCGGGGCCACAGATACGCAGTATTTT . TRBD2 TRBJ2-3 TRBV6-1
CATSRDLAGGLNEQFF TGTGCCACCAGCAGAGATCTAGCGGGAGGACTCAATGAGCAGTTCTTC many TRBD2 TRBJ2-1 TRBV15
CASSLVMGSEAFF TGTGCCAGCAGCTTAGTAATGGGCTCTGAAGCTTTCTTT few . TRBJ1-1 TRBV7-2
CSVGTDLGTQYF TGCAGCGTTGGGACTGACTTAGGGACCCAGTACTTC many . TRBJ2-5 TRBV29-1
CASSSPDRKNSPLHF TGTGCCAGCAGCTCCCCGGACAGGAAGAATTCACCCCTCCACTTT many TRBD1 TRBJ1-6 TRBV28
CASSPLAARSYNEQFF TGTGCCAGCAGCCCGCTTGCCGCGCGCTCTTACAATGAGCAGTTCTTC few . TRBJ2-1 TRBV5-4
CAWSEDRGGSPLHF TGTGCCTGGAGCGAGGACAGGGGGGGATCACCCCTCCACTTT many TRBD1 TRBJ1-6 TRBV30
CASSLAHLGRETDTQYF TGTGCCAGCAGCTTAGCGCATCTGGGGCGAGAGACAGATACGCAGTATTTT many . TRBJ2-3 TRBV7-6
CAISEESSREKLFF TGTGCCATCAGTGAGGAGTCCAGTCGAGAAAAACTGTTTTTT many . TRBJ1-4 TRBV10-3
CASSAEIAKNIQYF TGTGCCAGCAGTGCAGAGATAGCCAAAAACATTCAGTACTTC . . TRBJ2-4 TRBV9
CASSRWGNSPLHF TGTGCCAGCAGCCGGTGGGGAAATTCACCCCTCCACTTT . . TRBJ1-6 TRBV5-6
CSARDGRRGSDTQYF TGCAGTGCTAGAGATGGGCGGAGGGGCTCAGATACGCAGTATTTT many . TRBJ2-3 TRBV20-1
CSAPPSTGEETQYF TGCAGTGCACCCCCGTCGACAGGGGAAGAGACCCAGTACTTC . TRBD1 TRBJ2-5 TRBV20-1
CASSPWRGAFYEQYF TGTGCCAGCAGCCCTTGGCGGGGGGCCTTCTACGAGCAGTACTTC . TRBD2 TRBJ2-7 TRBV11-2
CASSLVQNKNSPLHF TGCGCCAGCAGCTTGGTGCAGAACAAGAATTCACCCCTCCACTTT . . TRBJ1-6 TRBV5-1
CASSSGTGGADTEAF TGTGCCAGCAGCTCGGGGACAGGGGGCGCGGACACTGAAGCTTTC . TRBD1 TRBJ2-6 TRBV7-9
CSATFAGNEQFF TGCAGTGCGACCTTTGCGGGGAATGAGCAGTTCTTC many . TRBJ2-1 TRBV20-1
CSADDPADGTGGGQPQHF TGCAGTGCTGATGACCCCGCAGATGGGACAGGGGGCGGCCAGCCCCAGCATTTT many TRBD1 TRBJ1-5 TRBV20-1
CAIMGWASYEQYF TGTGCCATCATGGGCTGGGCGAGCTACGAGCAGTACTTC many . TRBJ2-7 TRBV10-3
CASSMFRAGGPGEQFF TGTGCCAGTAGTATGTTTCGAGCGGGAGGGCCAGGTGAGCAGTTCTTC many TRBD2 TRBJ2-1 TRBV19
CAWSRGTGLLYEQYF TGTGCCTGGAGTCGGGGGACAGGACTGCTCTACGAGCAGTACTTC many TRBD1 TRBJ2-7 TRBV30
CASSTGTDSSGNTIYF TGTGCCAGCAGCACCGGGACAGATTCCTCTGGAAACACCATATATTTT many TRBD1 TRBJ1-3 TRBV5-4
CASSFREGQGVPGRTF TGTGCCAGCAGCTTCCGCGAGGGACAGGGGGTACCGGGACGAACCTTC many TRBD1 TRBJ2-7 TRBV5-5
CASSQGTGYVYGYTF TGTGCCAGCAGCCAAGGGACCGGATACGTCTATGGCTACACCTTC many . TRBJ1-2 TRBV3-1
CASSPKSNIDTQYF TGTGCCAGCTCACCAAAAAGTAATATTGATACGCAGTATTTT . . TRBJ2-3 TRBV18
CSARDLGLAGGPDTQYF TGCAGTGCTAGAGATCTGGGACTAGCGGGAGGGCCGGATACGCAGTATTTT many TRBD2 TRBJ2-3 TRBV20-1
CSAASGRLIAQFF TGCAGTGCCGCTAGCGGGAGATTGATTGCGCAGTTCTTC . TRBD2 TRBJ2-1 TRBV20-1
CASREGAEAFF TGTGCCAGTCGGGAGGGGGCTGAAGCTTTCTTT many . TRBJ1-1 TRBV11-2
CASFVRDFTKSSYNEQFF TGTGCCAGCTTTGTCCGGGACTTTACCAAGAGCTCCTACAATGAGCAGTTCTTC . . TRBJ2-1 TRBV28
CATSDASGPPDEQYFGPGTGELFF . . . TRBJ2-2 TRBV24-1
CASSLESGRLGYEQYF TGCGCCAGCAGCTTAGAGTCGGGACGTTTGGGCTACGAGCAGTACTTC many . TRBJ2-7 TRBV5-1
CASSQEGTQPQHF TGTGCCAGCAGCCAAGAAGGCACTCAGCCCCAGCATTTT many . TRBJ1-5 TRBV3-1
CASKDREQETQYF TGTGCCAGCAAGGACAGGGAACAAGAGACCCAGTACTTC . TRBD1 TRBJ2-5 TRBV7-6
CAWTRGHTQYF TGTGCCTGGACGAGGGGGCATACGCAGTATTTT many TRBD1 TRBJ2-3 TRBV30
CASSESPDSSNTGELFF TGCGCCAGCAGTGAGTCCCCGGACAGTTCGAACACCGGGGAGCTGTTTTTT . . TRBJ2-2 TRBV10-1
CAIRRTGENSPLHF TGTGCCATCAGGAGGACAGGGGAGAATTCACCCCTCCACTTT many TRBD1 TRBJ1-6 TRBV10-3
CACSSGRDLEQYF TGTGCCTGTTCCAGCGGGAGGGACCTCGAGCAGTACTTC many TRBD2 TRBJ2-7 TRBV30
CASSRTSTGIGQETQYF TGTGCCAGCAGCCGTACTTCGACAGGAATCGGCCAAGAGACCCAGTACTTC . . TRBJ2-5 TRBV7-9
CASSWTGGYEQYF TGCGCCAGCAGCTGGACAGGGGGTTACGAGCAGTACTTC many TRBD1 TRBJ2-7 TRBV5-1
CAWKSVTNYGYTF TGTGCCTGGAAAAGCGTCACTAACTATGGCTACACCTTC few . TRBJ1-2 TRBV30
CATSKAGGGYEQYF TGTGCCACCAGCAAGGCGGGAGGAGGCTACGAGCAGTACTTC medium-sized TRBD2 TRBJ2-7 TRBV15
CASRSGLLPGELFF TGTGCCAGCAGGTCCGGACTCCTACCCGGGGAGCTGTTTTTT many . TRBJ2-2 TRBV12-3/TRBV12-4
CSARTSTDTQYF TGCAGTGCTAGGACTAGCACAGATACGCAGTATTTT . . TRBJ2-3 TRBV20-1
CASSLSQGGGYTF TGTGCCAGCAGTTTATCACAGGGAGGAGGCTACACCTTC few . TRBJ1-2 TRBV27
CASGLTRPESEQFF TGTGCCAGCGGACTTACTAGGCCCGAGAGTGAGCAGTTCTTC many . TRBJ2-1 TRBV9